Given below is one TCR beta chain in context. Its cognate antigen is unknown. The library protocol tagged individual cDNA molecules with unique molecular identifiers. TCRdb analysed the 5' RACE reads with MiXCR anew, one entry per CDR3 protein. The sample consists of about 58,000 distinct CDR3 sequences, roughly 12% of them appearing once. The entry originates in a study of early T cells in non-severe SARS-CoV-2 infection. Overall study context: Sequencing used unsorted whole-blood bulk RNA, so chains lack pairing. Findings and limits, study-wide: In VDJdb matching, anti-spike CD8 responses were favored while private and CD4 specificities went missing.

This receptor was taken from an adult who was a healthcare worker with PCR-confirmed SARS-CoV-2 infection or an uninfected control (not recorded which). Sequencing was done on a sample of whole blood.

CDR3 DNA: TGTGCCAGCAGCTCAGTGGGGGCGGATTCACCCCTCCACTTT. It specifies CASSSVGADSPLHF. V is TRBV7-9 and J is TRBJ1-6; possible D gene TRBD1, 6 bases. Per germline, CDR1 SEHNR and CDR2 FQNEAQ (reference sequence). The CDR3 sequence is 14 residues long. Trimming pared 4 bases from V and 8 bases from J, leaving 12 bases between.